These T cell receptor beta chains were read from a single sample in a study of cytomegalovirus exposure and HLA in healthy donors. Only in-frame clones appear in the TCRdb table, and some are missing; sequencing was by immunoSEQ multiplex PCR. The sample lists 150,000 or so clones, about 80% seen once, with approximately 4% in the top ten. Sequenced sample: PBMCs. The receptors originated from a woman aged 40 to 50 in good health and CMV-seronegative. The CDR3 runs from the conserved cysteine through the conserved F or W. A clone size is listed for some rows: how often the clone was seen (once, few, many), or a class if it is expanded.

V gene,CDR3 length,clone size,J gene,CDR3 protein
TRBV6-5,16,few,TRBJ2-1,CASSYSGGTGTNEQFF
TRBV7-6,14,NA,TRBJ1-1,CASSLIRQNTEAFF
TRBV30,14,NA,TRBJ1-1,CALARDRLNTEAFF
TRBV7-9,13,NA,TRBJ1-1,CASKRQENTEAFF
TRBV18,15,NA,TRBJ2-2,CASSPRTGSPGELFF
TRBV19,14,NA,TRBJ2-7,CASSTRQGPYEQYF
TRBV10-3,17,NA,TRBJ2-6,CAINPGQAVSGANVLTF
TRBV2,12,NA,TRBJ2-7,CASSGLGDEQYF
TRBV6-4,13,NA,TRBJ1-4,CASGRGPNEKLFF
TRBV7-9,14,NA,TRBJ1-5,CASSSGGVGQPQHF
TRBV11-3,15,once,TRBJ2-5,CASSLVVGVQETQYF
TRBV5-8,13,NA,TRBJ1-1,CASSPNGRAEAFF
TRBV6-6,14,NA,TRBJ2-1,CASSYSQGANEQFF
TRBV6-1,16,NA,TRBJ2-1,CASSESGGGDYNEQFF
TRBV7-9,14,NA,TRBJ1-2,CASSLEGGSGGYTF
TRBV10-3,17,once,TRBJ2-2,CAISESYGQMNTGELFF
TRBV30,13,once,TRBJ2-2,CAWSPTGTGELFF
TRBV15,15,NA,TRBJ1-6,CATSSRQLNNSPLHF
TRBV6-5,16,few,TRBJ1-1,CASSSPGTGKEGEAFF
TRBV5-1,16,NA,TRBJ1-5,CASSLGATGGGQPQHF
TRBV13,16,NA,TRBJ2-5,CASSSRTSGVQETQYF
TRBV10-3,13,once,TRBJ1-4,CAIGVRADEKLFF
TRBV28,16,NA,TRBJ1-6,CASSLNGQGWNSPLHF
TRBV9,16,NA,TRBJ2-1,CASSAPLAGARNEQFF
TRBV9,15,NA,TRBJ1-2,CASSVEGVGRYYYTF
TRBV7-7,14,NA,TRBJ2-3,CASSPGLSTDTQYF
TRBV4-2,15,NA,TRBJ1-1,CASSQPGGRDTEAFF
TRBV19,14,NA,TRBJ2-5,CASSSRRGEETQYF
TRBV13,15,NA,TRBJ1-2,CASSLGRQGISGYTF
TRBV19,14,NA,TRBJ1-4,CASRGQTFSEKLFF